This T cell receptor beta chain was sequenced in a study of metastatic and nonmetastatic thyroid tumors. TCRdb re-processed the PCR reads through MiXCR. This repertoire shows around 19,000 clones, approximately 35% found once; its top ten account for more than 8.5%. The entire patient cohort was treatment-naive prior to thyroid surgery. This clone appeared once. The source of this sequence is a male donor with papillary thyroid cancer or a benign thyroid nodule (not recorded which). Some clones in this sample may be carry-over from other donors' samples. Sample: tumor tissue.

The CDR3: CASSHRQNTEAFF. CDR3 coding DNA: TGCGCCAGCAGCCATCGTCAGAACACTGAAGCTTTCTTT. The chain links TRBV4-1 to TRBJ1-1; no firm D call. In germline, CDR1 is MGHRA, CDR2 YSYEKL. The germline V and J ends were trimmed by 3 bases and 1 base, with 6 bases remaining between them. This CDR3 has 13 amino acids.